Given below is one TCR beta chain in context. The CDR3 length is 19 residues. J was trimmed by 0 bases and V by 4 bases; bases with no gene match: 13. The sample belongs to a study of blood T cell repertoires in COVID-19. Some clones are missing from TCRdb's copy, which holds only in-frame ones; the method was immunoSEQ multiplex PCR. The table has roughly 280,000 clones, 86% seen once; the top ten hold around 1.8%. Material for sequencing was peripheral blood. This chain uses TRBV23-1 with TRBJ2-4; 9 bases fit TRBD2. TRBV23-1 is an ORF, and what it does is uncertain. The TCR comes from a man younger than 40 with active or convalescent COVID-19. The DNA for the CDR3 is TGCGCCAGCAGTCCATACGGGCGGGGGGGAACGATAGCCAAAAACATTCAGTACTTC. Its protein product is CASSPYGRGGTIAKNIQYF.